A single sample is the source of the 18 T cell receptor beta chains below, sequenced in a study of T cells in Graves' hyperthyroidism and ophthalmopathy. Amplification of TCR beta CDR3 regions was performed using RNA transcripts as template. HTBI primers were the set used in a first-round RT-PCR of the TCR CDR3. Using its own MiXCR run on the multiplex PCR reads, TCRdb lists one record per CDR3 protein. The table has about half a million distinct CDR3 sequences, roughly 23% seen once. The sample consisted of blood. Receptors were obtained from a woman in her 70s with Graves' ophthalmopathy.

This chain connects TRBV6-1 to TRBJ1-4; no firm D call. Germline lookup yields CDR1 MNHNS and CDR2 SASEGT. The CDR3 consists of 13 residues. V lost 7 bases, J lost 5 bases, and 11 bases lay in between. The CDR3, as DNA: TGTGCCAGCACCAAAAATAGGAATGAAAAACTGTTTTTT. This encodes CASTKNRNEKLFF.

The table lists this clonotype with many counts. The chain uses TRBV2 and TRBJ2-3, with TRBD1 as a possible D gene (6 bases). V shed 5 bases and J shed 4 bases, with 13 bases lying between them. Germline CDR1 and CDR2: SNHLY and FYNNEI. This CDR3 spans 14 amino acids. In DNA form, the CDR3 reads TGTGCCAGCAGTCGTGGACAGTCTCCAGATACGCAGTATTTT. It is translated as CASSRGQSPDTQYF.

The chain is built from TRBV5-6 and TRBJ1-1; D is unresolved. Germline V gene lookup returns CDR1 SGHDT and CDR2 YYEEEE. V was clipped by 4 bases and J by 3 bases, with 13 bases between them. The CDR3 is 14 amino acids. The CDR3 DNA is TGTGCCAGCAGCCTAGCGGGAAGGTACACTGAAGCTTTCTTT. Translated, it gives CASSLAGRYTEAFF.

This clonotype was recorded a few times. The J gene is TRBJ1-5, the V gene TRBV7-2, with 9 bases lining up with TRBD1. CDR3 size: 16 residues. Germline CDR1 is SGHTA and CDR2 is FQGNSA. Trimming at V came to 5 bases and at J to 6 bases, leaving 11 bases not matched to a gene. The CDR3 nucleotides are TGTGCCAGCAGCCTCCCTGACAGGGGGGGATCTCAGCCCCAGCATTTT. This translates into CASSLPDRGGSQPQHF.

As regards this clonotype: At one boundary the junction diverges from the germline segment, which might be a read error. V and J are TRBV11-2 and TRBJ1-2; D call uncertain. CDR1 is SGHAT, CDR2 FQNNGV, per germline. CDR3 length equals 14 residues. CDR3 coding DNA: TGTACCAGCAGCTTAGTCGGGGTGAACTATGGCTACACCTTC. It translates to CTSSLVGVNYGYTF.

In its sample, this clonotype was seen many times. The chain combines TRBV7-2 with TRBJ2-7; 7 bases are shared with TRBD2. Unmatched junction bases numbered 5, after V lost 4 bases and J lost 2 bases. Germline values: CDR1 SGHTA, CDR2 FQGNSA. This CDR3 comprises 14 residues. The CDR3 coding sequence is TGTGCCAGCAGCTGGGACCGGGAGGCCTACGAGCAGTACTTC. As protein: CASSWDREAYEQYF. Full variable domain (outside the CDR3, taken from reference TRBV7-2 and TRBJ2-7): GAGVSQSPSNKVTEKGKDVELRCDPISGHTALYWYRQSLGQGLEFLIYFQGNSAPDKSGLPSDRFSAERTGGSVSTLTIQRTQQEDSAVYLCASSWDREAYEQYFGPGTRLTVT.

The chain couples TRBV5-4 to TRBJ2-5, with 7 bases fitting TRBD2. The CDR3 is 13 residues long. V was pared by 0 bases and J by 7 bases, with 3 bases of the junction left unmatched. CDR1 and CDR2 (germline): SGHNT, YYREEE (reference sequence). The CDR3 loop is CASSLEGEGTQYF. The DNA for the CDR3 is TGTGCCAGCAGCTTGGAAGGGGAGGGGACCCAGTACTTC.

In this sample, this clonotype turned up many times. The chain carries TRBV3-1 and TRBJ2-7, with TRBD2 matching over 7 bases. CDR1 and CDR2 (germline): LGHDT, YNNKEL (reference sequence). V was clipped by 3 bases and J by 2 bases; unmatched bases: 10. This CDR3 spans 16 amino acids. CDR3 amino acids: CASSQAAGGGAYEQYF. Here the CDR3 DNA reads TGTGCCAGCAGCCAGGCAGCCGGGGGAGGGGCCTACGAGCAGTACTTC.

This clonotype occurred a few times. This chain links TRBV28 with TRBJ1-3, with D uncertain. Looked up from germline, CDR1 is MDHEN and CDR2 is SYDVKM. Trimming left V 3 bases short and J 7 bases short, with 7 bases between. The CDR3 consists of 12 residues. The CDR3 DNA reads TGTGCCAGCAGTTTCGGCTTTAACACCATATATTTT. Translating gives CASSFGFNTIYF.

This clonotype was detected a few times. This chain's CDR3 is CAISLGGSNTEAFF. DNA for the CDR3: TGTGCCATCAGTCTCGGGGGATCTAACACTGAAGCTTTCTTT. The rearrangement uses TRBV10-3 and TRBJ1-1; tentatively, D is TRBD1 (5 bases). This CDR3 has 14 amino acids. Germline V lookup: CDR1 ENHRY, CDR2 SYGVKD. V shed 5 bases and J shed 2 bases, with 12 bases lying between them.

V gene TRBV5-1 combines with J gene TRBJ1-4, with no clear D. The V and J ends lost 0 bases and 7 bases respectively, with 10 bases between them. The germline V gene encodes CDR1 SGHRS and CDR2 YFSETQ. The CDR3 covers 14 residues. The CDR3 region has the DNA TGCGCCAGCAGCTTGGCCGTTGGGCCTGAAAAACTGTTTTTT. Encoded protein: CASSLAVGPEKLFF. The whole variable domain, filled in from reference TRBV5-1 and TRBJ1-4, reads KAGVTQTPRYLIKTRGQQVTLSCSPISGHRSVSWYQQTPGQGLQFLFEYFSETQRNKGNFPGRFSGRQFSNSRSEMNVSTLELGDSALYLCASSLAVGPEKLFFGSGTQLSVL.

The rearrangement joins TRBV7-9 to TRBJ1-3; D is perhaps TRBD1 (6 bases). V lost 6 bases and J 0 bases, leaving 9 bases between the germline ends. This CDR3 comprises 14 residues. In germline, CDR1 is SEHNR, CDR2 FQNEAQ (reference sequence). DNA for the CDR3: TGTGCCAGCAGGCGGACAGACTCTGGAAACACCATATATTTT. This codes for CASRRTDSGNTIYF.

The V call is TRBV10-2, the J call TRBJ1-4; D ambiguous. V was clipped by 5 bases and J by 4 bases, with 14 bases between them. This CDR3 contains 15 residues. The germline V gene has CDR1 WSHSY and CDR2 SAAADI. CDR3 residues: CASSLLPIGNEKLFF. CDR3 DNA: TGCGCCAGCAGTTTACTCCCGATTGGTAATGAAAAACTGTTTTTT.

This CDR3 is CASSLVGAGNEQYF. CDR3 coding DNA: TGTGCCAGCAGCTTAGTAGGCGCGGGCAACGAGCAGTACTTC. The J gene is TRBJ2-7, the V gene TRBV7-6, with D perhaps matching TRBD2 (5 bases). Germline assignment: CDR1 SGHVS and CDR2 FNYEAQ. With 1 base removed from V and 5 bases from J, the gap between germline ends came to 12 bases. CDR3 length: 14 residues.

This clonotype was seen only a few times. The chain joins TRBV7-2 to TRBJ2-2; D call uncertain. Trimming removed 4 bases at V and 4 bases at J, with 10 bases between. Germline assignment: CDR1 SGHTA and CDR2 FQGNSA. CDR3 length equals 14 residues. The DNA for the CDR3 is TGTGCCAGCAGCTCCCGAGGAGCCACCGGGGAGCTGTTTTTT. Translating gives CASSSRGATGELFF. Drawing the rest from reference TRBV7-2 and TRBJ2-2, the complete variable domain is GAGVSQSPSNKVTEKGKDVELRCDPISGHTALYWYRQSLGQGLEFLIYFQGNSAPDKSGLPSDRFSAERTGGSVSTLTIQRTQQEDSAVYLCASSSRGATGELFFGEGSRLTVL.

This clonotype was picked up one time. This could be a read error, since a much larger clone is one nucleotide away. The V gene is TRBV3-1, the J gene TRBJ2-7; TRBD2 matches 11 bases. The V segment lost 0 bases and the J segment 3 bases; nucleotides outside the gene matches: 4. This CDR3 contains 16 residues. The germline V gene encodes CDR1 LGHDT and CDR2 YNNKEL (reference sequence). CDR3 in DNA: TGTGCCAGCAGCCAAGATTGGACTAGCGGGTTCTACGAGCAGTACTTC. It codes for CASSQDWTSGFYEQYF.

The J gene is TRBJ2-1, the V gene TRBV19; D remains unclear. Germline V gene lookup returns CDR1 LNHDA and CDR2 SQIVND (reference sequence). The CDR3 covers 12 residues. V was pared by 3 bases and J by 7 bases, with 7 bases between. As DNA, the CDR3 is TGTGCCAGTAGTATGGCGTGGAATGAGCAGTTCTTC. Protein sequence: CASSMAWNEQFF.

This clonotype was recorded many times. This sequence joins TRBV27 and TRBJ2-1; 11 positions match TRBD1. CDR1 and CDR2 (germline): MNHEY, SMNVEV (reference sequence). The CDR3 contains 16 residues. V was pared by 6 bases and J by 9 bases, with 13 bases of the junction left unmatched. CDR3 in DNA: TGTGCCAGCAGAGCCTCCGGGACAGGGGGTGGGGGTGAGCAGTTCTTC. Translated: CASRASGTGGGGEQFF.